Described below is a single T cell receptor beta chain sequence and its context. This sample was included in a study of blood T cell repertoires in COVID-19. Study background: Samples of COVID-19 (acute and convalescent) were obtained from the United States, Italy and Spain. The analysed material was cDNA or gDNA that came from T cells, B-cell-depleted T cells, or PBMCs.

This CDR3 region has 16 residues. The V end lost 6 bases, the J end lost 1 base, and 18 bases lay between the germline ends. The germline V gene encodes CDR1 SGHAT and CDR2 FQNNGV. Methods used by the authors: It was from reference gene primer amplification that nucleated cell counts were estimated. Sequencing was performed with immunoSEQ multiplex PCR; in TCRdb, only in-frame clones are kept and a portion is missing. V and J calls and clone size are those listed in that table; D and trimming were worked out from the DNA. The repertoire holds about 260,000 clones, with approximately 86% as singletons.

The gene calls are TRBV11-2 and TRBJ2-5; perhaps TRBD2 as D (7 bases). This TCR came from a human donor in a cohort sampled during active COVID-19. The sequencing input was peripheral blood. The CDR3 spells CASRSRGAGIQETQYF. For the CDR3, the DNA is TGTGCCAGCAGGTCCCGGGGGGCCGGGATCCAAGAGACCCAGTACTTC.